Each of the 17 T cell receptor beta chains below was sequenced from the same sample in a study of blood T cell repertoires in COVID-19. This table comes from immunoSEQ multiplex PCR, and its TCRdb copy is limited to in-frame clones, with some not included. The table has 200,000 to 250,000 clones, under 90% seen once; the top ten hold 8.9%. The sample consisted of PBMCs or T cells enriched from blood (not recorded which). The receptors derive from a woman aged 50 to 65 with acute COVID-19.

In this sample, this clone turned up a few times. This chain connects TRBV3-1 (or the pseudogene TRBV3-2) to TRBJ1-5; D uncertain. This CDR3 contains 12 residues. Trimming removed 2 bases from V and 4 bases from J, with 3 bases in between. Germline V gene lookup returns CDR1 LGHDT and CDR2 YNNKEL (reference sequence). The CDR3 DNA is TGTGCCAGCAGCCAACAGAATCAGCCCCAGCATTTT. This codes for CASSQQNQPQHF.

This clone was recorded only once. The chain has TRBV4-1 and TRBJ1-6; maybe TRBD1 (5 bases). Looked up from germline, CDR1 is MGHRA and CDR2 is YSYEKL. V lost 3 bases, J lost 7 bases, and 10 bases lay in between. This CDR3 is 14 amino acids long. This CDR3 reads CASSQGRENSPLHF. Here the CDR3 DNA reads TGCGCCAGCAGCCAGGGGCGGGAGAATTCACCCCTCCACTTT.

This sequence joins TRBV19 and TRBJ2-2; TRBD1 aligns across 7 bases. In germline, CDR1 is LNHDA, CDR2 SQIVND (reference sequence). This CDR3 region has 15 residues. Unmatched junction bases numbered 7, after V lost 5 bases and J lost 4 bases. CDR3 in amino acids: CASSSLGTVTGELFF. As DNA, the CDR3 is TGTGCCAGTAGTTCCTTGGGGACAGTCACCGGGGAGCTGTTTTTT.

Comments on this clone: A junction boundary mismatches the germline segment, possibly from a read error. This chain uses TRBV7-7 with TRBJ1-6, with 10 bases aligning to TRBD1. Per the germline V gene, CDR1 is SSHAT and CDR2 is FNYEAQ (reference sequence). This CDR3 has 15 amino acids. The CDR3 bases are TGTGCTAGCAGCCCGGGACAGGGGAACAATTCACCCCTCCACTTT. Translated: CASSPGQGNNSPLHF.

The DNA for the CDR3 is TGTGCCACCAGTGATGGACGGGACAGATTCTCCTACGAGCAGTACTTC. Translated: CATSDGRDRFSYEQYF. V and J are TRBV24-1 and TRBJ2-7, with 7 bases identical to TRBD1. There are 16 residues in the CDR3. The V gene's germline CDR1 is KGHDR and CDR2 SFDVKD. The trim removed 3 bases at V and 0 bases at J, leaving 7 bases unmatched.

The chain carries TRBV7-2 and TRBJ2-3, with 7 nucleotides matching TRBD2. The V gene end was trimmed by 4 bases and the J gene end by 5 bases; junction bases not matched to a gene: 15. The CDR3 consists of 17 residues. Germline lookup yields CDR1 SGHTA and CDR2 FQGNSA. The chain's CDR3 is CASSSPGWRERLDTQYF. CDR3 nucleotide sequence: TGTGCCAGCAGCTCCCCTGGGTGGCGGGAGAGGTTAGATACGCAGTATTTT. Together with reference TRBV7-2 and TRBJ2-3, the CDR3 gives the full variable domain: GAGVSQSPSNKVTEKGKDVELRCDPISGHTALYWYRQSLGQGLEFLIYFQGNSAPDKSGLPSDRFSAERTGGSVSTLTIQRTQQEDSAVYLCASSSPGWRERLDTQYFGPGTRLTVL.

Only a few counts were recorded for this clone. The rearrangement links TRBV27 to TRBJ2-3; 8 bases line up with TRBD2. The CDR3 sequence is 16 residues long. Germline V gives CDR1 MNHEY, CDR2 SMNVEV (reference sequence). V lost 7 bases, J lost 0 bases, and 9 bases stayed unmatched. The CDR3 nucleotides are TGTGCCAGCAACCCCTCCGGGACTAGAAGCACAGATACGCAGTATTTT. It translates to CASNPSGTRSTDTQYF.

This clone was observed a few times. This sequence joins TRBV7-9 and TRBJ2-7; the D gene is possibly TRBD2 (5 bases). Germline V gene lookup returns CDR1 SEHNR and CDR2 FQNEAQ (reference sequence). The CDR3 loop spans 14 amino acids. Between the trimmed V and J ends, which lost 6 bases and 3 bases, there was a span of 15 bases. As DNA, the CDR3 is TGTGCCAGCAGTTTGGACTTAACAGACTACGAGCAGTACTTC. It is translated as CASSLDLTDYEQYF.

This sequence joins TRBV7-9 and TRBJ2-7, with TRBD1 matching 10 bases. Germline CDR1 is SEHNR and CDR2 is FQNEAQ (reference sequence). The CDR3 length is 14 residues. The V gene end was trimmed by 5 bases and the J gene end by 6 bases; junction bases not matched to a gene: 7. CDR3 region: CASSTGTGVPEQYF. The DNA for the CDR3 is TGTGCCAGCAGCACCGGGACAGGGGTCCCCGAGCAGTACTTC.

The chain uses TRBV11-2 and TRBJ1-2; no definite D call. There are 15 residues in the CDR3. In germline, CDR1 is SGHAT, CDR2 FQNNGV. With 6 bases removed from V and 7 bases from J, the gap between germline ends came to 21 bases. The CDR3 is CASRDPRHPIVGYTF. In DNA form, the CDR3 reads TGTGCCAGCAGAGACCCGAGACATCCCATTGTTGGCTACACCTTC.

V and J are TRBV7-2 and TRBJ2-3; 7 bases line up with TRBD1. This CDR3 is 15 amino acids long. Germline V gene sequence: CDR1 SGHTA, CDR2 FQGNSA. Trimming at V came to 5 bases and at J to 3 bases, leaving 8 bases not matched to a gene. The CDR3 DNA sequence: TGTGCCAGCAGCCCCCAGGGGGTAATTACAGATACGCAGTATTTT. As protein: CASSPQGVITDTQYF.

This clone showed up just once. The chain uses TRBV30 and TRBJ1-5, with D perhaps TRBD1 (6 bases). Trimming took off 3 bases at V and 3 bases at J, with 18 bases between the two ends. The CDR3 is 16 amino acids. The germline gives CDR1 GTSNPN, CDR2 SVGIG (reference sequence). DNA of the CDR3: TGTGCCTGGAGCCGAGGGGGACCGATAGCCAATCAGCCCCAGCATTTT. This codes for CAWSRGGPIANQPQHF.

The genes are TRBV28 and TRBJ2-7, with D maybe TRBD1 (5 bases). The germline V gene has CDR1 MDHEN and CDR2 SYDVKM. This CDR3 comprises 13 residues. The V gene lost 5 bases and the J gene lost 2 bases, with 10 bases spanning the gap. The CDR3 coding sequence is TGTGCCAGCAGTATCAGGGTAGCCTACGAGCAGTACTTC. Translated: CASSIRVAYEQYF.

This chain uses TRBV7-2 with TRBJ2-7; 11 bases fit TRBD2. The germline V gene encodes CDR1 SGHTA and CDR2 FQGNSA. V trimming: 5 bases; J trimming: 0 bases; junction bases outside the gene matches: 6. The CDR3 is 16 amino acids. CDR3 residues: CASSRIAGGASYEQYF. DNA for the CDR3: TGTGCCAGCAGCCGTATAGCGGGAGGGGCCTCCTACGAGCAGTACTTC.

This clone appeared a few times. V usage is TRBV29-1 and J usage is TRBJ2-1; 12 bases align to TRBD1. Per the germline V gene, CDR1 is SQVTM and CDR2 is ANQGSEA. V trimming: 4 bases; J trimming: 7 bases; junction bases outside the gene matches: 5. The CDR3 is 14 amino acids. The CDR3 is CSVGGQGAKNEQFF. CDR3 in DNA: TGCAGCGTTGGGGGACAGGGGGCTAAAAATGAGCAGTTCTTC.

The chain joins TRBV3-1 (or the pseudogene TRBV3-2) to TRBJ1-1; a possible D gene is TRBD1 (5 bases). The V and J ends lost 4 bases and 4 bases respectively, with 16 bases between them. The germline CDR1 and CDR2 sequences are LGHDT and YNNKEL (reference sequence). CDR3 length: 15 residues. The CDR3 region has the DNA TGTGCCAGCAGCCCGGCGGGGGGGGGTGCCACTGAAGCTTTCTTT. Encoded protein: CASSPAGGGATEAFF.

This clone was seen a few times. J is TRBJ1-5 and V is TRBV7-2; 8 nucleotides match TRBD1. The length of the CDR3 is 17 residues. The germline V gene encodes CDR1 SGHTA and CDR2 FQGNSA. The V segment lost 1 base and the J segment 1 base; nucleotides outside the gene matches: 6. CDR3 protein: CASSLDGQGASNQPQHF. CDR3 DNA: TGTGCCAGCAGCTTAGACGGGCAGGGGGCAAGCAATCAGCCCCAGCATTTT.